This T cell receptor beta chain was identified during a study of shared clonotypes between healthy human individuals. The study, taken as a whole, reports: Clonotypes shared by all four sorted-subset donors had higher generation probabilities than non-shared clonotypes. Rarefaction exposed incomplete sorted-subset sequencing despite large depth. Richness estimates generally favored naive over memory subsets.

With respect to this clone: What it binds is not known.

TCRdb's copy holds only in-frame clones and misses some; the assay was immunoSEQ multiplex PCR. The data hold 2.5 million or so clones, with approximately 90% observed a single time. V lost 4 bases to trimming and J lost 0 bases, with 17 bases between them. Germline CDR1 is SGHNT and CDR2 is YYREEE (reference sequence). CDR3 length: 17 residues. This rearrangement joins TRBV5-4 to TRBJ2-1, with a tentative D call TRBD1 (5 bases). What was sequenced was naive CD4+ T cells sorted from blood. Indicated subset: CD45RA+ positively selected. This sequence originates from a man younger than 35 in good health. The CDR3 region is CASSLGSRTTSYNEQFF. The CDR3 DNA reads as TGTGCCAGCAGCCTGGGCAGCAGGACAACCTCCTACAATGAGCAGTTCTTC.